This is a list of T cell receptor beta chains from one sample in a study of blood T cell repertoires in COVID-19. The data were produced by immunoSEQ multiplex PCR, yet TCRdb's version contains in-frame clones alone and is incomplete. The sample lists roughly 230,000 clones, around 91% occurring once. Specimen: peripheral blood. The receptors were sampled from a woman between 55 and 75 years old with COVID-19, enrolled during active disease. Each CDR3 is given with its conserved first and last residue. Each record gives: D gene, V gene, CDR3 length, clone size, J gene, CDR3 protein, CDR3 DNA. A D gene is named only where the DNA matches it firmly. Clone size is shown for a subset of rows, as once, few, many or a class of expanded clone.

d_call: TRBD2
v_call: TRBV6-6
cdr3_length: 15
clone_size: -
j_call: TRBJ2-1
cdr3_aa: CASRMGTTDQYEQFF
cdr3_nt: TGTGCCAGCAGGATGGGGACTACGGATCAGTATGAGCAGTTCTTC

d_call: -
v_call: TRBV10-3
cdr3_length: 14
clone_size: -
j_call: TRBJ1-1
cdr3_aa: CAISARTGTNEAFF
cdr3_nt: TGTGCCATCAGCGCTAGGACTGGAACAAATGAAGCTTTCTTT

d_call: -
v_call: TRBV18
cdr3_length: 15
clone_size: -
j_call: TRBJ1-4
cdr3_aa: CASSPQQGAVEGLFF
cdr3_nt: TGTGCCAGCTCACCACAACAGGGAGCTGTGGAAGGACTGTTTTTT

d_call: TRBD1
v_call: TRBV12-5
cdr3_length: 14
clone_size: -
j_call: TRBJ1-4
cdr3_aa: CASGSVDRDKKLFF
cdr3_nt: TGTGCTAGTGGTTCCGTCGACAGGGACAAAAAACTGTTTTTT

d_call: TRBD2
v_call: TRBV9
cdr3_length: 16
clone_size: -
j_call: TRBJ2-3
cdr3_aa: CASSPRSGASTDTQYF
cdr3_nt: TGTGCCAGCAGCCCCCGCAGCGGGGCTAGCACAGATACGCAGTATTTT

d_call: -
v_call: TRBV14
cdr3_length: 12
clone_size: -
j_call: TRBJ2-1
cdr3_aa: CASAGTGNEQFF
cdr3_nt: TGTGCCAGCGCGGGGACGGGGAATGAGCAGTTCTTC

d_call: TRBD1
v_call: TRBV19
cdr3_length: 17
clone_size: -
j_call: TRBJ2-1
cdr3_aa: CASSSRDRVIGRNEQFF
cdr3_nt: TGTGCCAGTAGTTCCCGGGACAGGGTTATTGGGCGCAATGAGCAGTTCTTC

d_call: -
v_call: TRBV5-8
cdr3_length: 15
clone_size: -
j_call: TRBJ2-5
cdr3_aa: CASSLPLGLGGTQYF
cdr3_nt: TGTGCCAGCAGCTTGCCTCTGGGGTTAGGGGGGACCCAGTACTTC

d_call: TRBD2
v_call: TRBV7-2
cdr3_length: 15
clone_size: -
j_call: TRBJ2-5
cdr3_aa: CASSLQGGVQETQYF
cdr3_nt: TGTGCCAGCAGCTTACAGGGAGGGGTCCAAGAGACCCAGTACTTC

d_call: TRBD2
v_call: TRBV5-1
cdr3_length: 16
clone_size: few
j_call: TRBJ2-1
cdr3_aa: CASSPYSGGYTNEQFF
cdr3_nt: TGCGCCAGCAGCCCATATAGCGGGGGTTACACCAATGAGCAGTTCTTC